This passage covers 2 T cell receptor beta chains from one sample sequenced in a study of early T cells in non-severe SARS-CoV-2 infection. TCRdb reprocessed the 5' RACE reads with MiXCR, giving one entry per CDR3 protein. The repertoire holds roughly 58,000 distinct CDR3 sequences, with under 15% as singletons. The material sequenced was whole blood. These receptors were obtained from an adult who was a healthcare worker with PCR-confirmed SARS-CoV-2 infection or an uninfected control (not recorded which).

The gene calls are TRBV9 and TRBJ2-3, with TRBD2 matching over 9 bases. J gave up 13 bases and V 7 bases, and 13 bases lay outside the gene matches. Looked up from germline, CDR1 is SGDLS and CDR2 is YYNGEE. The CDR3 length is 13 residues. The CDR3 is CASGMASGEQEYF. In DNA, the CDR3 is TGTGCCAGCGGGATGGCTAGCGGGGAGCAAGAGTATTTT.

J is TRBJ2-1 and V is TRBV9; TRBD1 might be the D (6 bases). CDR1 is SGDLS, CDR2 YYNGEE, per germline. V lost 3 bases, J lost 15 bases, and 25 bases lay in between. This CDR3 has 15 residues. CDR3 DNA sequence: TGTGCCAGCAGCGGAGAGTCCCAGGGGCTGGGATCCCGGTTCTTC. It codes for CASSGESQGLGSRFF.